This TCR beta chain was identified in a study of blood T cell repertoires in COVID-19. Across the study: The origin of the acute and convalescent COVID-19 samples was the United States, Italy and Spain.

CDR3 length equals 16 residues. Trimming cost V 7 bases and J 2 bases; bases outside gene matches: 9. The germline V gene encodes CDR1 KGHDR and CDR2 SFDVKD. Measured with immunoSEQ multiplex PCR; TCRdb has only the in-frame clones, and not every one. The repertoire holds approximately 290,000 clones, with 75% to 90% as singletons. The participants were between roughly 18 and 89 years old and came from about two dozen US areas. The TCR originated in a woman aged 25-40 years who had recovered from COVID-19. The specimen was PBMCs or T cells enriched from blood (not recorded which). The rearrangement uses TRBV24-1 and TRBJ1-5, with TRBD1 identical over 8 bases. The chain's CDR3 is CATSDHRQGRNQPQHF. The DNA for the CDR3 is TGTGCCACCAGCGATCATCGACAGGGGCGCAATCAGCCCCAGCATTTT.